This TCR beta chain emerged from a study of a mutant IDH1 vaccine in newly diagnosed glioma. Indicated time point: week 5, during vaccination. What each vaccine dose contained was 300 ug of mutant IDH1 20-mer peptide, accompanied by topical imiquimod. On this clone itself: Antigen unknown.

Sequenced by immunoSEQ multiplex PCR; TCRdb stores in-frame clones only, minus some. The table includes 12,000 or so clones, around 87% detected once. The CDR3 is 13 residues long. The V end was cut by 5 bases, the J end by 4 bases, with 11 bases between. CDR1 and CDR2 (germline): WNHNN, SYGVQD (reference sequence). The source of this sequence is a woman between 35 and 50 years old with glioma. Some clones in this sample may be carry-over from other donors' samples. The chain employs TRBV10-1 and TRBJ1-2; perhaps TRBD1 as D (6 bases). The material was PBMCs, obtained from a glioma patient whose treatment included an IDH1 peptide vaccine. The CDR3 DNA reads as TGCGCCAGCAGTTCGGACAGAGCCTATGGCTACACCTTC. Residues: CASSSDRAYGYTF.